This is a list of T cell receptor beta chains from one sample in a study of shared clonotypes between healthy human individuals. Measured with immunoSEQ multiplex PCR; TCRdb has only the in-frame clones, and not every one. This sample yields more than 2 million clones, of which nearly 97% are seen a single time; roughly 0.13% belongs to the top ten. Sequencing used naive CD4+ T cells sorted from blood. The receptors stem from a man younger than 30 in good health. Each CDR3 is given with its conserved first and last residue. A D gene is named only where the DNA matches it firmly. Expanded clones get a size class; other rows say once, few or many, or leave the size out.

V	size	J	D	DNA	CDR3
TRBV2	.	TRBJ2-7	.	TGTGCCAGCAGTGAAGAGCGAAGCTACGAGCAGTACTTC	CASSEERSYEQYF
TRBV20-1	.	TRBJ2-5	.	TGCAGCGCATTCCAAGAGACCCAGTACTTC	CSAFQETQYF
TRBV7-2	.	TRBJ2-7	TRBD2	TGTGCCAGCAGCTTAGGTTCGGGGGGGCCCTACGAGCAGTACTTC	CASSLGSGGPYEQYF
TRBV7-2	once	TRBJ1-3	.	TGTGCCAGCAGCTCGAGAAGAAGCTCTGGAAACACCATATATTTT	CASSSRRSSGNTIYF
TRBV30	.	TRBJ2-3	TRBD1	TGTGCCTGGAGCAGGACAGGGGGCGCCCCTACGCAGTATTTT	CAWSRTGGAPTQYF
TRBV29-1	.	TRBJ1-1	TRBD1	TGCAGCGTTGACAGGGGGCTAACTGAAGCTTTCTTT	CSVDRGLTEAFF
TRBV27	.	TRBJ2-7	.	TGTGCCAGCAGTTTATACAGGGCCTCCTACGAGCAGTACTTC	CASSLYRASYEQYF
TRBV6-1	.	TRBJ2-7	.	TGTGCCAGCAGTGGGGGGGTTCTGACCTACGAGCAGTACTTC	CASSGGVLTYEQYF
TRBV10-3	.	TRBJ2-3	.	TGTGCCATCAGTGATCCCTCGCAGGGAGACACAGATACGCAGTATTTT	CAISDPSQGDTDTQYF
TRBV28	.	TRBJ1-4	.	TGTGCCAGCAGTTTATCCCTCATTACGGGCCCAACTAATGAAAAACTGTTTTTT	CASSLSLITGPTNEKLFF
TRBV5-1	.	TRBJ2-7	.	TGCGCCAGCAGCTTGTATGGGGAATCCTACGAGCAGTACTTC	CASSLYGESYEQYF
TRBV7-2	.	TRBJ2-1	.	TGTGCCAGCAGCTTAGCGGCGGGATGGTTGGGCAATGAGCAGTTCTTC	CASSLAAGWLGNEQFF
TRBV6-1	.	TRBJ1-2	.	TGTGCCAGCAGTGAGAGCGACACCAGAGGAATCTATGGCTACACCTTC	CASSESDTRGIYGYTF
TRBV30	.	TRBJ2-5	TRBD1	TGTGCCTGGAGTCACAGGGACAGGGAAGAGACCCAGTACTTC	CAWSHRDREETQYF
TRBV28	.	TRBJ1-1	TRBD1	TGTGCCAGCAGTCGACCGGTCGGGGACAGGGGCCCTGAAGCTTTCTTT	CASSRPVGDRGPEAFF
TRBV27	.	TRBJ2-5	TRBD2	TGTGCCAGCAGTTCAGCGGGAGAGGGGAAGACCCAGTACTTC	CASSSAGEGKTQYF
TRBV11-2	.	TRBJ1-6	.	TGTGCCAGCAGCTTATCCGGATATTATAATTCACCCCTCCACTTT	CASSLSGYYNSPLHF
TRBV9	.	TRBJ2-7	TRBD2	TGTGCCAGCAGCCAAACTAGCGGCTCCTACGAGCAGTACTTC	CASSQTSGSYEQYF
TRBV25-1	.	TRBJ2-7	TRBD2	TGTGCCACCAACGCCGGCGGGGGCGAGCAGTACTTC	CATNAGGGEQYF
TRBV28	.	TRBJ1-2	TRBD1	TGTGCCAGCAGGGGACAGGGCCGACCTCTCTATGGCTACACCTTC	CASRGQGRPLYGYTF
TRBV27	.	TRBJ2-7	TRBD2	TGTGCCAGCAGTTCAGCGGGAGGGCCTGACTACGAGCAGTACTTC	CASSSAGGPDYEQYF
TRBV7-3	.	TRBJ2-5	.	TGTGCCAGCAGCTCCGACGCCTTCCAAGAGACCCAGTACTTC	CASSSDAFQETQYF
TRBV25-1	few	TRBJ2-7	TRBD1	TGTGCCAGCAGTCCGAGGGGGCTTACAGGGGGCCGGACCTACGAGCAGTACTTC	CASSPRGLTGGRTYEQYF
TRBV10-1	.	TRBJ1-1	TRBD1	TGCGCCAGCAGCCGGACAGGGGCCCCTGAAGCTTTCTTT	CASSRTGAPEAFF
TRBV15	.	TRBJ2-2	.	TGTGCCACCAGCAGAGGCGCGTGGAGGGACACCGGGGAGCTGTTTTTT	CATSRGAWRDTGELFF
TRBV28	.	TRBJ2-5	.	TGTGCCAGCAAAACAAGGGCCGGGAGTGAGACCCAGTACTTC	CASKTRAGSETQYF
TRBV10-2	.	TRBJ2-2	.	TGCGCCAGCAGGACGGGGGTGAACGGGGAGCTGTTTTTT	CASRTGVNGELFF
TRBV2	.	TRBJ2-7	.	TGTGCCAGCAGTGGGCAGGGCTTTACCTACGAGCAGTACTTC	CASSGQGFTYEQYF
TRBV6-5	.	TRBJ1-6	.	TGTGCCAGCAAACTCAGGGGTGTCAATTCACCCCTCCACTTT	CASKLRGVNSPLHF
TRBV5-4	few	TRBJ2-7	.	TGTGCCAGCAGCTTAGACCACTACGAGCAGTACTTC	CASSLDHYEQYF
TRBV10-3	.	TRBJ1-4	.	TGTGCCATCAGTGAGTCTTACTTGATGGAAAAACTGTTTTTT	CAISESYLMEKLFF
TRBV7-2	.	TRBJ2-7	TRBD2	TGTGCCAGTGGACTAGCGGGAGGGCCTTACGAGCAGTACTTC	CASGLAGGPYEQYF
TRBV5-1	.	TRBJ2-7	TRBD1	TGCGCCAGCAGCTCCGGGACAGGGGGGCTGGAGCAGTACTTC	CASSSGTGGLEQYF
TRBV2	few	TRBJ1-3	.	TGTGCCAGCAGTCGAGGGGGCTCTGGAAACACCATATATTTT	CASSRGGSGNTIYF